This T cell receptor (beta chain) stems from a study of blood T cell repertoires in COVID-19. Trimming cost V 3 bases and J 5 bases; bases outside gene matches: 6. There are 14 residues in the CDR3. Germline V gives CDR1 DFQATT, CDR2 SNEGSKA (reference sequence). Cohorts were determined from participant-reported clinical history. TCRdb's table, derived via immunoSEQ multiplex PCR, lists solely in-frame clones and lacks some. Altogether hundreds of thousands of clones are present, approximately 88% being singletons, with the ten largest covering around 0.9%. Only one count was recorded for this clone. The sequence was collected from a woman in her twenties or thirties who had recovered from COVID-19. Sequencing was carried out using PBMCs or T cells enriched from blood (not recorded which). V is TRBV20-1 and J is TRBJ2-2, with 7 positions matching TRBD2. This chain's CDR3 is CSASWAGVTGELFF. CDR3 nucleotide sequence: TGCAGTGCTAGTTGGGCGGGGGTTACCGGGGAGCTGTTTTTT.